The entry that follows covers one T cell receptor (beta chain) sequence. This specimen belongs to a study of T-cell reconstitution after alpha-beta-depleted transplantation in children. J gave up 0 bases and V 5 bases, and 3 bases lay outside the gene matches. Germline V lookup: CDR1 SGHVS, CDR2 FNYEAQ. This CDR3 contains 14 residues. Unique molecular identifiers tagged the TCRbeta library. From the PCR reads, TCRdb called clonotypes with MiXCR, one entry per CDR3 protein. The top ten hold over 3% of the sample, which has approximately 510,000 distinct CDR3 sequences, about 18% seen once. The sequencing here drew on PBMCs from the stem cell graft donor, taken from the stem cell graft. The V call is TRBV7-6, the J call TRBJ2-7, with TRBD2 matching over 8 bases. The sequence was collected from a human donor who donated a stem cell graft to a child with acute lymphoblastic leukemia. This CDR3 is CASSPAGDSYEQYF. As DNA, the CDR3 is TGTGCCAGCAGCCCAGCGGGGGACTCCTACGAGCAGTACTTC.